Listed below are T cell receptor beta chains from one sample, sequenced in a study of blood T cells in healthy people across ages. TCRdb processed the 5' RACE reads anew with MiXCR; each CDR3 protein has one entry. The table records around 990,000 distinct CDR3 sequences, approximately 25% of them present only once. This sample also belongs to another study, concerning T cells of mothers and their children.

Sequenced: blood. The receptor set was obtained from a girl aged 2-10 years in good health. Both conserved end residues are part of each CDR3. Each record gives: J gene, V gene, clone size, D gene, CDR3 DNA, CDR3 protein. The D gene is left open where the match is weak. Size values are once, few and many counts, or a class for expanded clones, and some rows have none.

J gene: TRBJ2-3; V gene: TRBV12-3/TRBV12-4; clone size: few; D gene: -; CDR3 DNA: TGTGCCAGTAACTTTGGTGGAGTTGATACGCAGTATTTT; CDR3 protein: CASNFGGVDTQYF
J gene: TRBJ2-2; V gene: TRBV7-8; clone size: few; D gene: TRBD2; CDR3 DNA: TGTGCCAGCAGCTTAGTGACTAGCTTGCTGGGGGAGCTGTTTTTT; CDR3 protein: CASSLVTSLLGELFF
J gene: TRBJ2-7; V gene: TRBV29-1; clone size: -; D gene: TRBD1; CDR3 DNA: TGCAGCGTTTTCACAGGGGGGAGCGACGAGCAGTACTTC; CDR3 protein: CSVFTGGSDEQYF
J gene: TRBJ1-5; V gene: TRBV27; clone size: few; D gene: -; CDR3 DNA: TGTGCCAGCAGTCCTTACCCGGGGCCCCAGCATTTT; CDR3 protein: CASSPYPGPQHF
J gene: TRBJ1-1; V gene: TRBV29-1; clone size: -; D gene: -; CDR3 DNA: TGCAGCTCCCGACACGGGTCGAACACTGAAGCTTTCTTT; CDR3 protein: CSSRHGSNTEAFF
J gene: TRBJ1-3; V gene: TRBV28; clone size: few; D gene: TRBD1; CDR3 DNA: TGTGCCAGCAGTTTATACCCCTCGACAGGGCGAAAAGAAAACACCATATATTTT; CDR3 protein: CASSLYPSTGRKENTIYF
J gene: TRBJ2-5; V gene: TRBV20-1; clone size: -; D gene: -; CDR3 DNA: TGCAGTGCGGTTAGTCTTGGCGAGACCCAGTACTTC; CDR3 protein: CSAVSLGETQYF
J gene: TRBJ2-1; V gene: TRBV20-1; clone size: few; D gene: -; CDR3 DNA: TGCAGTGCTAGAGATGGGCGGGTCGTGGGAGATGAGCAGTTCTTC; CDR3 protein: CSARDGRVVGDEQFF
J gene: TRBJ2-5; V gene: TRBV13; clone size: few; D gene: -; CDR3 DNA: TGTGCCAGCACGGGCAGGTTGAGGGAGACCCAGTACTTC; CDR3 protein: CASTGRLRETQYF
J gene: TRBJ2-5; V gene: TRBV12-3/TRBV12-4; clone size: -; D gene: -; CDR3 DNA: TGTGCCAGCAGCTCGACCGAAACGCTTCAAGAGACCCAGTACTTC; CDR3 protein: CASSSTETLQETQYF
J gene: TRBJ1-1; V gene: TRBV15; clone size: -; D gene: TRBD1; CDR3 DNA: TGTGCCACCAGCAGGAATTGGGACAGGGCGAACACTGAAGCTTTCTTT; CDR3 protein: CATSRNWDRANTEAFF
J gene: TRBJ1-2; V gene: TRBV18; clone size: -; D gene: -; CDR3 DNA: TGTGCCAGCTCACCTGAGGAAGACTATGGCTACACCTTC; CDR3 protein: CASSPEEDYGYTF
J gene: TRBJ2-7; V gene: TRBV27; clone size: few; D gene: TRBD2; CDR3 DNA: TGTGCCAGCAGTTTAGCGGGGGTGGGGTACGAGCAGTACTTC; CDR3 protein: CASSLAGVGYEQYF
J gene: TRBJ2-7; V gene: TRBV29-1; clone size: -; D gene: TRBD2; CDR3 DNA: TGCAGCGTGACGACTAGCGGGGACTACGAGCAGTACTTC; CDR3 protein: CSVTTSGDYEQYF
J gene: TRBJ2-5; V gene: TRBV7-2; clone size: few; D gene: -; CDR3 DNA: TGTGCCAGCAGCTTAGGCGTTTGGTACCAAGAGACCCAGTACTTC; CDR3 protein: CASSLGVWYQETQYF
J gene: TRBJ2-7; V gene: TRBV12-3/TRBV12-4; clone size: -; D gene: -; CDR3 DNA: TGTGCCAGCAGCCTGACCATCTACGAGCAGTACTTC; CDR3 protein: CASSLTIYEQYF
J gene: TRBJ1-5; V gene: TRBV12-3/TRBV12-4; clone size: few; D gene: TRBD1; CDR3 DNA: TGTGCCAGCAGTTACGGGACAGGGGACCAGCCCCAGCATTTT; CDR3 protein: CASSYGTGDQPQHF
J gene: TRBJ1-1; V gene: TRBV18; clone size: -; D gene: -; CDR3 DNA: TGTGCCAGCTCACCGGGGGTTATGGGTGAAGCTTTCTTT; CDR3 protein: CASSPGVMGEAFF
J gene: TRBJ2-1; V gene: TRBV29-1; clone size: -; D gene: TRBD2; CDR3 DNA: TGCAGCGTCGAGACTAGCGGGATTGGAAATGAGCAGTTCTTC; CDR3 protein: CSVETSGIGNEQFF
J gene: TRBJ1-5; V gene: TRBV12-3/TRBV12-4; clone size: few; D gene: TRBD1; CDR3 DNA: TGTGCCAGCAGTCTATCGGGACAGGGGGAAGATCAGCCCCAGCATTTT; CDR3 protein: CASSLSGQGEDQPQHF
J gene: TRBJ1-2; V gene: TRBV11-1; clone size: -; D gene: TRBD1; CDR3 DNA: TGTGCCAGCAGCTTCATGAAACCGGGACAGGGGGACTACACCTTC; CDR3 protein: CASSFMKPGQGDYTF
J gene: TRBJ1-6; V gene: TRBV20-1; clone size: -; D gene: -; CDR3 DNA: TGCAGTGCTGCGACATCGTATAATTCACCCCTCCACTTT; CDR3 protein: CSAATSYNSPLHF
J gene: TRBJ2-7; V gene: TRBV5-1; clone size: -; D gene: TRBD1; CDR3 DNA: TGCGCCAGCAGCCCCCCGGGACAGCCATCCTACGAGCAGTACTTC; CDR3 protein: CASSPPGQPSYEQYF
J gene: TRBJ1-4; V gene: TRBV7-9; clone size: many; D gene: -; CDR3 DNA: TGTGCCAGCAGCAAGATAGGACAAGAACGGGAAAAACTGTTTTTT; CDR3 protein: CASSKIGQEREKLFF
J gene: TRBJ2-1; V gene: TRBV4-1; clone size: few; D gene: TRBD2; CDR3 DNA: TGCGCCAGCAGCCACCTAGGACTAGCGGGAGGGCCGGGATACAATGAGCAGTTCTTC; CDR3 protein: CASSHLGLAGGPGYNEQFF
J gene: TRBJ2-7; V gene: TRBV28; clone size: few; D gene: TRBD2; CDR3 DNA: TGTGCCAGCAGTCTCCGGACTAGCGGGAAGTACGAGCAGTACTTC; CDR3 protein: CASSLRTSGKYEQYF
J gene: TRBJ2-5; V gene: TRBV4-3; clone size: few; D gene: -; CDR3 DNA: TGCGCCAGCAGCCAAGGGGCAGTAGAGACCCAGTACTTC; CDR3 protein: CASSQGAVETQYF
J gene: TRBJ2-1; V gene: TRBV6-2/TRBV6-3; clone size: -; D gene: TRBD2; CDR3 DNA: TGTGCCAGCAGTTACATCGGGGGGAACTACAATGAGCAGTTCTTC; CDR3 protein: CASSYIGGNYNEQFF
J gene: TRBJ1-4; V gene: TRBV28; clone size: few; D gene: -; CDR3 DNA: TGTGCCAGCACCCAGTCGGGAGCAAGTAGTGAAAAACTGTTTTTT; CDR3 protein: CASTQSGASSEKLFF